A selection of T cell receptor beta chains follows, all from one sample in a study of CD8 T cells in ankylosing spondylitis. TCRdb redid the calling of the 5' RACE reads with MiXCR, one entry per CDR3 protein. The table has over 600,000 distinct CDR3 sequences, 15% to 20% seen once. Material for sequencing was blood, either unsorted or a sorted T cell fraction (not recorded which). The receptor source for this set is a male donor with ankylosing spondylitis. CDR3s include the opening cysteine and the closing phenylalanine or tryptophan. The D gene is left open where the match is weak. Only some rows state a clone size, as once, few, many or a class for expanded clones.

v_gene	j_gene	d_gene	abundance	CDR3aa	CDR3nt
TRBV5-1	TRBJ2-5	TRBD2	few	CASSRSGGKETQYF	TGCGCCAGCAGCCGTAGCGGGGGGAAAGAGACCCAGTACTTC
TRBV5-1	TRBJ2-1	TRBD2	-	CASTYTLAGVLNEQFF	TGCGCCAGCACCTATACCCTAGCGGGAGTATTAAATGAGCAGTTCTTC
TRBV5-5	TRBJ1-5	-	-	CASHEGGNQPQHF	TGTGCCAGCCACGAGGGCGGCAATCAGCCCCAGCATTTT
TRBV7-2	TRBJ2-7	-	-	CASSDPVFVGGSYEQYF	TGTGCCAGCAGCGACCCCGTTTTTGTGGGAGGATCCTACGAGCAGTACTTC
TRBV3-1	TRBJ2-7	-	-	CASSQSLEQYF	TGTGCCAGCAGCCAGTCCCTGGAGCAGTACTTC
TRBV4-2	TRBJ2-5	-	-	CASSQGGSRETQYF	TGTGCCAGCAGCCAAGGGGGCAGCCGAGAGACCCAGTACTTC
TRBV14	TRBJ2-1	TRBD2	-	CASSQGGTDLSYNEQFF	TGTGCCAGCAGCCAGGGGGGGACTGACCTATCCTACAATGAGCAGTTCTTC
TRBV5-8	TRBJ1-3	-	few	CASSFGTTSGNTIYF	TGTGCCAGCAGCTTTGGGACAACCTCTGGAAACACCATATATTTT
TRBV11-2	TRBJ2-6	TRBD1	-	CASSPRDRESGANVLTF	TGTGCCAGCAGCCCACGGGACAGGGAATCTGGGGCCAACGTCCTGACTTTC
TRBV5-1	TRBJ2-2	-	-	CASSNGGRDTGELFF	TGCGCCAGCAGCAACGGGGGCCGGGACACCGGGGAGCTGTTTTTT
TRBV5-1	TRBJ2-7	-	few	CASSLAPTDYTYEQYF	TGCGCCAGCAGCTTGGCCCCGACGGATTACACCTACGAGCAGTACTTC
TRBV5-6	TRBJ2-6	TRBD1	few	CASITDRAGANVLTF	TGTGCCAGCATAACCGACAGGGCTGGGGCCAACGTCCTGACTTTC
TRBV6-1	TRBJ1-5	-	few	CASSPSAGEPQHF	TGTGCCAGCAGTCCAAGTGCGGGAGAGCCCCAGCATTTT
TRBV12-3/TRBV12-4	TRBJ2-7	TRBD1	-	CASSQGLGQGVSYEQYF	TGTGCCAGCAGCCAGGGCTTGGGACAGGGGGTCTCCTACGAGCAGTACTTC
TRBV3-1	TRBJ1-1	-	-	CASSQEALRGEAFF	TGTGCCAGCAGCCAAGAGGCCCTCAGGGGTGAAGCTTTCTTT
TRBV12-3/TRBV12-4	TRBJ2-1	-	-	CASSPSVRTYNEQFF	TGTGCCAGCAGCCCTAGCGTACGAACCTACAATGAGCAGTTCTTC
TRBV10-3	TRBJ2-7	-	-	CAISEGVGEEQYF	TGTGCCATCAGTGAAGGGGTAGGGGAAGAGCAGTACTTC
TRBV5-1	TRBJ1-2	-	-	CASSTGQEYGYTF	TGCGCCAGCAGCACCGGACAAGAATATGGCTACACCTTC
TRBV6-5	TRBJ2-1	-	-	CASSYKAEVREQFF	TGTGCCAGCAGTTATAAGGCAGAGGTACGGGAGCAGTTCTTC
TRBV12-3/TRBV12-4	TRBJ1-2	-	-	CASSLAQGNYGYTF	TGTGCCAGCAGTTTAGCGCAGGGGAACTATGGCTACACCTTC
TRBV9	TRBJ2-3	-	few	CASSVAATYTDTQYF	TGTGCCAGCAGCGTAGCCGCCACGTACACAGATACGCAGTATTTT
TRBV5-4	TRBJ2-7	-	-	CASSLERFNGEQYF	TGTGCCAGCAGCTTGGAGCGTTTCAACGGGGAGCAGTACTTC
TRBV28	TRBJ2-7	-	few	CASSSYVGAHEQYF	TGTGCCAGCAGTTCGTACGTAGGGGCCCACGAGCAGTACTTC
TRBV5-8	TRBJ2-2	TRBD1	few	CASSYTGGMGTGELFF	TGTGCCAGCAGCTATACAGGGGGTATGGGCACCGGTGAGCTGTTTTTT
TRBV11-1	TRBJ2-7	TRBD1	-	CASSLEFIGGAYSPHEQYF	TGTGCCAGCAGCTTAGAGTTTATAGGGGGCGCGTACAGTCCCCACGAGCAGTACTTC
TRBV10-3	TRBJ1-2	-	-	CAISESQNYGYTF	TGTGCCATCAGTGAGTCTCAGAACTATGGCTACACCTTC
TRBV6-1	TRBJ1-1	TRBD1	-	CASSWTGGYGTEAFF	TGTGCCAGCAGCTGGACAGGGGGCTACGGGACTGAAGCTTTCTTT
TRBV20-1	TRBJ1-4	-	few	CSARVEGTGEKLFF	TGCAGTGCTAGAGTTGAAGGGACGGGAGAAAAACTGTTTTTT
TRBV24-1	TRBJ2-5	-	few	CATSDSSEETQYF	TGTGCCACCAGTGATTCCAGCGAGGAGACCCAGTACTTC
TRBV5-1	TRBJ2-5	TRBD2	-	CASSLETSGSDETQYF	TGCGCCAGCAGCTTGGAGACTAGCGGGAGTGACGAGACCCAGTACTTC
TRBV10-1	TRBJ2-2	-	-	CASSGRWELFF	TGCGCCAGCAGTGGTAGATGGGAGCTGTTTTTT
TRBV20-1	TRBJ1-5	TRBD1	few	CSARRTGEEGPQHF	TGCAGTGCTAGACGGACAGGGGAGGAGGGGCCCCAGCATTTT
TRBV7-2	TRBJ2-2	TRBD1	-	CASSPWDSITGELFF	TGTGCCAGCAGCCCCTGGGACAGCATTACCGGGGAGCTGTTTTTT
TRBV5-1	TRBJ2-3	-	-	CASSLVAGRGDTQYF	TGCGCCAGCAGCTTGGTGGCAGGGCGAGGGGATACGCAGTATTTT
TRBV24-1	TRBJ2-1	TRBD2	once	CAASDPGASGRTNEQFF	TGTGCCGCCAGTGATCCCGGGGCTAGCGGGAGGACAAATGAGCAGTTCTTC
TRBV29-1	TRBJ2-3	TRBD1	-	CSVKGTGDSADTQYF	TGCAGCGTTAAGGGGACAGGCGATTCGGCAGATACGCAGTATTTT
TRBV27	TRBJ2-7	-	few	CASRGTYSYEQYF	TGTGCCAGCAGGGGGACCTACTCCTACGAGCAGTACTTC
TRBV4-1	TRBJ2-3	TRBD2	few	CASSQDWSGGLSTDTQYF	TGCGCCAGCAGCCAAGATTGGAGCGGGGGGCTGAGCACAGATACGCAGTATTTT
TRBV20-1	TRBJ2-5	-	-	CSASGVANQPERTQYF	TGCAGTGCTAGCGGGGTCGCCAACCAACCGGAAAGGACCCAGTACTTC
TRBV12-3/TRBV12-4	TRBJ2-1	TRBD2	many	CASSGRGRGDNEQFF	TGTGCCAGCAGTGGGAGAGGGAGGGGAGACAATGAGCAGTTCTTC
TRBV20-1	TRBJ2-1	TRBD2	-	CSAEPGLDYNEQFF	TGCAGTGCTGAGCCGGGACTAGACTACAATGAGCAGTTCTTC
TRBV12-3/TRBV12-4	TRBJ1-6	TRBD1	few	CASRKTGAGWNSPLHF	TGTGCCAGCAGGAAGACAGGGGCCGGTTGGAATTCACCCCTCCACTTT
TRBV5-1	TRBJ2-3	TRBD2	few	CASSQPSGRGGLTDTQYF	TGCGCCAGCAGTCAGCCTAGCGGGCGGGGGGGCCTCACAGATACGCAGTATTTT
TRBV6-2/TRBV6-3	TRBJ2-2	TRBD2	-	CASSPGLADHLTGELFF	TGTGCCAGCAGCCCGGGACTAGCCGACCATCTCACCGGGGAGCTGTTTTTT
TRBV20-1	TRBJ1-4	-	few	CSARLGGFNEKLFF	TGCAGTGCTAGATTAGGGGGGTTTAATGAAAAACTGTTTTTT
TRBV25-1	TRBJ1-4	-	few	CASTAPIGVEKLFF	TGTGCCAGCACCGCACCAATTGGAGTCGAAAAACTGTTTTTT
TRBV12-3/TRBV12-4	TRBJ2-5	TRBD1	-	CASTETGWQETQYF	TGTGCCAGCACCGAGACAGGGTGGCAAGAGACCCAGTACTTC
TRBV11-2	TRBJ2-3	TRBD1	-	CASSSAGTGDGTDTQYF	TGTGCCAGCAGCTCTGCTGGGACAGGGGACGGCACAGATACGCAGTATTTT
TRBV28	TRBJ2-3	-	-	CASSRRGSTQYF	TGTGCCAGCAGTAGGAGAGGGAGTACGCAGTATTTT
TRBV4-1	TRBJ2-2	TRBD1	few	CASSHLPGQTDTGELFF	TGCGCCAGCAGCCATCTCCCGGGACAGACGGACACCGGGGAGCTGTTTTTT
TRBV5-6	TRBJ2-7	-	-	CASSLMIPQGSYEQYF	TGTGCCAGCAGCTTGATGATCCCCCAAGGGTCCTACGAGCAGTACTTC
TRBV4-3	TRBJ2-1	TRBD2	-	CASSQAGLVDDEQFF	TGCGCCAGCAGCCAGGCGGGACTAGTGGATGATGAGCAGTTCTTC
TRBV7-9	TRBJ1-4	-	-	CASSFANEKLFF	TGTGCCAGCAGCTTTGCTAATGAAAAACTGTTTTTT
TRBV4-3	TRBJ2-7	-	-	CASSQGVASYEQYF	TGCGCCAGCAGCCAAGGGGTAGCGAGCTACGAGCAGTACTTC
TRBV6-5	TRBJ1-6	TRBD1	-	CASSYLGQVGSPLHF	TGTGCCAGCAGTTACTTGGGACAGGTCGGTTCACCCCTCCACTTT
TRBV5-1	TRBJ1-3	-	few	CASTDGSGNTIYF	TGCGCCAGCACAGACGGCTCTGGAAACACCATATATTTT
TRBV11-1	TRBJ2-6	TRBD1	-	CASSFPGTASSGANVLTF	TGTGCCAGCAGCTTTCCCGGGACAGCCAGCTCTGGGGCCAACGTCCTGACTTTC
TRBV12-3/TRBV12-4	TRBJ2-5	-	-	CASSRGPGETQYF	TGTGCCAGCAGCCGTGGACCAGGCGAGACCCAGTACTTC
TRBV25-1	TRBJ1-3	-	-	CASTQGWPSGNTIYF	TGTGCCAGCACCCAAGGGTGGCCCTCTGGAAACACCATATATTTT